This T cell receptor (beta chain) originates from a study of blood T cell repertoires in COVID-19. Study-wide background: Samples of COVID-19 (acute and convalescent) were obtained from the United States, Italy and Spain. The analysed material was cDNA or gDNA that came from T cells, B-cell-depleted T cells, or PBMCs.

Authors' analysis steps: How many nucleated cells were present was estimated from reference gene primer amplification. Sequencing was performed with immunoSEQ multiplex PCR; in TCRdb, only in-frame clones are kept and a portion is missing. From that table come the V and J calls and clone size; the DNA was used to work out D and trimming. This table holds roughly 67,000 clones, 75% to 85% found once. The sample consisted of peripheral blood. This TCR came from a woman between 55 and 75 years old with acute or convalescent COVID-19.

In DNA form, the CDR3 reads TGTGCCAGCAGCTTACGGGGGTCTAATGAAAAACTGTTTTTT. Translation gives CASSLRGSNEKLFF. This rearrangement joins TRBV7-9 to TRBJ1-4; perhaps TRBD1 as D (5 bases). The CDR3 is 14 amino acids. V was trimmed by 2 bases and J by 3 bases, leaving 7 bases between them. Per the germline V gene, CDR1 is SEHNR and CDR2 is FQNEAQ (reference sequence).